The 26 T cell receptor beta chains presented below share a single source sample, sequenced in a study of cytomegalovirus exposure and HLA in healthy donors. This PCR relied on a set of 60 Vbeta primers and 13 Jbeta primers. Profiling relied on immunoSEQ multiplex PCR, and the TCRdb table lists in-frame clones only, not all of them. The sample shows fewer than 150,000 clones, around 79% of them seen only once. Specimen: PBMCs. These receptors all stem from a male donor in good health and CMV-seronegative.

The CDR3: CASSQDGGNGHQPQHF. Written as DNA, the CDR3 is TGCGCCAGCAGCCAAGACGGAGGGAATGGGCATCAGCCCCAGCATTTT. The chain is built from TRBV4-1 and TRBJ1-5; D is uncertain. This CDR3 has 16 residues. The germline gives CDR1 MGHRA, CDR2 YSYEKL. V lost 0 bases and J 5 bases, leaving 14 bases between the germline ends.

This clone was seen a handful of times. V is TRBV20-1 and J is TRBJ1-2; D remains unclear. The CDR3 spans 10 residues. V was shortened by 1 base and J by 8 bases, with 5 bases between the two germline ends. The germline CDR1 and CDR2 sequences are DFQATT and SNEGSKA (reference sequence). The CDR3 DNA follows: TGCAGTGCTAGAGGACTGGGCTACACCTTC. It codes for CSARGLGYTF.

V is TRBV6-5 and J is TRBJ1-6; no reliable D call. Deletions cut 3 bases from V and 7 bases from J, with 16 bases between. CDR3 length: 16 residues. Germline V gene sequence: CDR1 MNHEY, CDR2 SVGAGI. This CDR3 is CASSYSPYWENSPLHF. CDR3 bases: TGTGCCAGCAGTTATTCCCCCTACTGGGAGAATTCACCCCTCCACTTT.

The chain employs TRBV19 and TRBJ2-1; D is possibly TRBD1 (6 bases). CDR1 and CDR2 (germline): LNHDA, SQIVND (reference sequence). The CDR3 spans 15 residues. V lost 5 bases to trimming and J lost 0 bases, with 11 bases between them. DNA of the CDR3: TGTGCCAGTAGTGTAACAGGGATCTCCTACAATGAGCAGTTCTTC. This encodes CASSVTGISYNEQFF.

The chain uses TRBV6-5 and TRBJ2-2, with 8 nucleotides matching TRBD1. V lost 2 bases, J lost 2 bases, and 4 bases stayed unmatched. Germline CDR1 and CDR2: MNHEY and SVGAGI. The CDR3 spans 16 residues. The CDR3 coding sequence is TGTGCCAGCAGTTACACGGACAGGGTTAACACCGGGGAGCTGTTTTTT. Amino acids: CASSYTDRVNTGELFF.

This chain connects TRBV2 to TRBJ1-1; a weak D match, TRBD1 (5 bases). V gave up 10 bases and J gave up 2 bases, with 8 bases separating them. Germline V gene lookup returns CDR1 SNHLY and CDR2 FYNNEI. The CDR3 extends over 11 amino acids. CDR3 DNA: TGTGCCAAAGGGGCTAACACTGAAGCTTTCTTT. This sequence encodes CAKGANTEAFF.

As for this clone: Distinct nucleotide sequences in the sample also encode this CDR3. The V gene is TRBV5-1, the J gene TRBJ2-7; D is unclear. Trimming took off 4 bases at V and 1 base at J, with 12 bases between the two ends. Germline CDR1 and CDR2: SGHRS and YFSETQ. The CDR3 runs to 14 residues. The CDR3 DNA reads as TGCGCCAGCAGCCTGTACGCCAGTTCCTACGAGCAGTACTTC. The encoded protein is CASSLYASSYEQYF.

The chain employs TRBV6-5 and TRBJ1-1; the match to TRBD1 covers 7 bases. J was trimmed by 5 bases and V by 0 bases; bases with no gene match: 9. Germline CDR1 reads MNHEY; CDR2 reads SVGAGI. There are 16 residues in the CDR3. The CDR3 loop reads CASSYSVQGTRTEAFF. The CDR3 nucleotides read TGTGCCAGCAGTTACTCGGTACAGGGGACAAGAACTGAAGCTTTCTTT.

The V gene is TRBV27, the J gene TRBJ1-2; 9 bases agree with TRBD1. The V gene end was trimmed by 3 bases and the J gene end by 7 bases; junction bases not matched to a gene: 15. The length of the CDR3 is 17 residues. In germline, CDR1 is MNHEY, CDR2 SMNVEV (reference sequence). The CDR3 region has the DNA TGTGCCAGCAGTTTTGGTGTGGTAACAGGGGGCTCGGGTGGCTACACCTTC. Protein: CASSFGVVTGGSGGYTF.

This clone occurred a few times. This rearrangement joins TRBV6-5 to TRBJ2-1, with D unresolved. This CDR3 region has 11 residues. CDR1 is MNHEY, CDR2 SVGAGI, per germline. V was shortened by 7 bases and J by 6 bases, with 7 bases between the two germline ends. This chain's CDR3 is CASTQRNEQFF. CDR3 sequence (DNA): TGTGCCAGCACCCAGCGCAATGAGCAGTTCTTC.

The rearrangement uses TRBV19 and TRBJ2-7, with D possibly TRBD1 on 7 matching bases. Per germline, CDR1 LNHDA and CDR2 SQIVND (reference sequence). V was pared by 2 bases and J by 4 bases, with 15 bases between. The CDR3 length is 15 residues. DNA for the CDR3: TGTGCCAGTAGTATATACGGGGGACAGAAGTACGAGCAGTACTTC. Protein: CASSIYGGQKYEQYF.

V is TRBV5-4 and J is TRBJ1-1, with a possible D match to TRBD1 (6 bases). Trimming took 4 bases from V and 4 from J, leaving 8 bases between them. This CDR3 region has 12 residues. CDR1 and CDR2 (germline): SGHNT, YYREEE (reference sequence). The DNA for the CDR3 is TGTGCCAGCAGCCCGACAGGCACTGAAGCTTTCTTT. Translating it yields CASSPTGTEAFF.

CDR3 protein: CSVANRGLPYEQYF. The CDR3 DNA reads as TGCAGCGTTGCTAACAGGGGGCTCCCTTACGAGCAGTACTTC. The chain couples TRBV29-1 to TRBJ2-7; 9 nucleotides match TRBD1. This CDR3 contains 14 residues. Germline-derived CDR1 and CDR2 are SQVTM and ANQGSEA. With 4 bases clipped from V and 4 bases from J, the junction kept 8 bases outside the gene matches.

The V gene is TRBV5-6, the J gene TRBJ2-1, with 10 positions matching TRBD2. V trimming: 1 base; J trimming: 6 bases; junction bases outside the gene matches: 7. The CDR3 loop spans 16 amino acids. The germline gives CDR1 SGHDT, CDR2 YYEEEE. The CDR3 reads CASSLLPAGGINEQFF. The DNA of the CDR3 is TGTGCCAGCAGCTTGCTCCCAGCGGGGGGGATCAATGAGCAGTTCTTC.

For this clone: At one of its ends the junction is not consistent with the germline gene, which may arise from a read error. The chain couples TRBV7-9 to TRBJ2-5; D ambiguous. Germline V gene lookup returns CDR1 SEHNR and CDR2 FQNEAQ (reference sequence). This CDR3 region has 12 residues. CDR3 region: CSSSVSVETQYF. In DNA, the CDR3 is TGTTCCAGCAGCGTGTCGGTGGAGACCCAGTACTTC.

This chain uses TRBV30 with TRBJ2-7; TRBD1 matches 7 bases. The CDR3 is 15 amino acids. V dropped 3 bases and J dropped 1; count of bases not matched to a gene: 9. Germline CDR1 and CDR2: GTSNPN and SVGIG (reference sequence). The CDR3 coding sequence is TGTGCCTGGAGCCCGACAGGGATTTTGTCCTACGAGCAGTACTTC. It translates to CAWSPTGILSYEQYF.

The gene calls are TRBV19 and TRBJ2-1, with 11 positions matching TRBD2. V lost 0 bases and J lost 4; bases outside the gene matches: 5. This CDR3 comprises 17 residues. Germline V lookup: CDR1 LNHDA, CDR2 SQIVND (reference sequence). The CDR3 is CASSIDPGLADYNEQFF. DNA of the CDR3: TGTGCCAGTAGTATAGACCCGGGACTAGCGGATTACAATGAGCAGTTCTTC.

The chain has TRBV5-1 and TRBJ2-4; 12 bases agree with TRBD2. CDR3 length: 18 residues. Germline CDR1 and CDR2: SGHRS and YFSETQ. The V segment lost 2 bases and the J segment 0 bases; nucleotides outside the gene matches: 6. The CDR3 region is CASSLRLAGALAKNIQYF. In DNA, the CDR3 is TGCGCCAGCAGCTTAAGACTAGCGGGGGCCCTAGCCAAAAACATTCAGTACTTC.

The chain links TRBV2 to TRBJ2-1, with 11 bases lining up with TRBD2. The CDR3 loop spans 14 amino acids. Germline CDR1 is SNHLY and CDR2 is FYNNEI. V gave up 6 bases and J gave up 9 bases; unmatched junction bases: 7. CDR3 DNA: TGTGCCAGCAGGAGTAGCGGGAGGGCTAGTGAGCAGTTCTTC. Its translation is CASRSSGRASEQFF.

The chain couples TRBV6-5 to TRBJ1-5, with 7 bases fitting TRBD1. V was clipped by 4 bases and J by 4 bases; unmatched bases: 1. Germline lookup yields CDR1 MNHEY and CDR2 SVGAGI. This CDR3 spans 13 amino acids. The CDR3 DNA is TGTGCCAGCAGTTGGGACAGAAATCAGCCCCAGCATTTT. This codes for CASSWDRNQPQHF.

This clone showed up just once. The rearrangement links TRBV2 to TRBJ1-1; 7 bases fit TRBD1. The CDR3 covers 14 residues. After removal of 6 bases from V and 6 bases from J, the junction contained 10 bases not matched to a gene. CDR1 SNHLY and CDR2 FYNNEI come from the germline V gene. The CDR3 sequence: CASRSRTGRPEAFF. The CDR3 region has the DNA TGTGCCAGCAGATCGAGGACAGGTCGGCCTGAAGCTTTCTTT.

The chain joins TRBV29-1 to TRBJ1-2; TRBD1 is a possible D gene (6 bases). V was trimmed by 3 bases and J by 6 bases, leaving 17 bases between them. Germline CDR1 reads SQVTM; CDR2 reads ANQGSEA. This CDR3 is 14 amino acids long. As DNA, the CDR3 is TGCAGCGTTGATGTTAGCAGCGCAGGGGATGGCTACACCTTC. Amino acids: CSVDVSSAGDGYTF.

The rearrangement uses TRBV10-3 and TRBJ1-1; 8 bases are shared with TRBD1. Per the germline V gene, CDR1 is ENHRY and CDR2 is SYGVKD. The V and J ends lost 5 bases and 1 base, in that order; junction bases with no gene match: 3. The CDR3 has 14 amino acids. The CDR3 region is CAISKDRGNTEAFF. The CDR3 DNA follows: TGTGCCATCAGTAAAGACAGGGGGAACACTGAAGCTTTCTTT.

This chain links TRBV30 with TRBJ1-5; 7 bases are shared with TRBD1. The V gene end was trimmed by 8 bases and the J gene end by 9 bases; junction bases not matched to a gene: 13. Germline V gene sequence: CDR1 GTSNPN, CDR2 SVGIG (reference sequence). The CDR3 has 13 residues. The CDR3 sequence: CAAEQGRRRPQHF. The CDR3 DNA sequence: TGTGCCGCCGAACAGGGGAGGAGGCGGCCCCAGCATTTT.

V is TRBV4-1 and J is TRBJ2-7, with 9 bases fitting TRBD1. This CDR3 has 13 amino acids. Per germline, CDR1 MGHRA and CDR2 YSYEKL. The trim removed 3 bases at V and 7 bases at J, leaving 4 bases unmatched. In nucleotides, the CDR3 is TGCGCCAGCAGCCACTACAGGGGGCGAGAGCAGTACTTC. It yields the protein CASSHYRGREQYF.

The chain joins TRBV10-3 to TRBJ2-5, with 12 positions matching TRBD2. The J segment lost 4 bases and the V segment lost 6 bases, leaving 6 bases of the junction unmatched. CDR1 is ENHRY and CDR2 is SYGVKD in the germline V gene. The CDR3 has 15 residues. The CDR3 DNA sequence: TGTGCCATCAGAACGCTAGCGGGAGGGCCAGAGACCCAGTACTTC. Amino acid sequence: CAIRTLAGGPETQYF.